Sequencing of this T cell receptor beta chain was carried out in a study of Ad26.COV2.S vaccination and SARS-CoV-2 variants. General observations from the study: Breadth measured for non-spike TCRs was similar across vaccine and placebo recipients. Marked by substantial breadth, spike-specific CD8+ and CD4+ T cell responses were reportedly seen after vaccination. Total T cell responses were possibly underestimated by TCR breadth and depth analyses. Participants in the vaccine arm had higher spike-specific TCR breadth; placebo recipients had lower.

Comments on this clone: The antigen is unknown.

The repertoire was sequenced with immunoSEQ multiplex PCR; TCRdb's copy has only in-frame clones and lacks some. The sample carries 300,000 to 400,000 clones, roughly nine tenths recorded once. The clonotype comes from a human donor who had recovered from COVID-19. Sequences were derived from peripheral blood, sampled after recovery from COVID-19.

In DNA form, the CDR3 reads TGCAGCGTTGAGGGGCAGGGGAACGAAAAACTGTTTTTT. Translating gives CSVEGQGNEKLFF. This rearrangement joins TRBV29-1 to TRBJ1-4, with D possibly TRBD1 on 6 matching bases. The CDR3 runs 13 residues. Germline V CDR1 and CDR2: SQVTM, ANQGSEA. With 3 bases removed from V and 8 bases from J, the gap between germline ends came to 13 bases.